Given below is one T cell receptor beta chain in context. RNA transcripts provided the source from which TCR beta CDR3 regions were amplified. Using the HTBI primer set, a first-round RT-PCR was run on the TCR CDR3. TCRdb processed the multiplex PCR reads anew with MiXCR; each CDR3 protein has one entry. The sample yields approximately 530,000 distinct CDR3 sequences, about 20% seen once. This record comes from a study of T cells in Graves' hyperthyroidism and ophthalmopathy. The CDR3 runs 15 residues. The V end was cut by 2 bases, the J end by 3 bases, with 14 bases between. CDR1 and CDR2 (germline): DFQATT, SNEGSKA (reference sequence). A NOSPECS grade of at least 4, a Clinical Activity Score of at least 3 and duration under 3 months were recorded in ophthalmopathy patients.

This TCR was sampled from a man aged 40-55 years with Graves' ophthalmopathy. The material sequenced was blood. The chain has TRBV20-1 and TRBJ2-1; D is perhaps TRBD1 (6 bases). The CDR3 spells CSARSAGTSYNEQFF. The CDR3 DNA reads as TGCAGTGCTAGATCCGCCGGGACAAGCTACAATGAGCAGTTCTTC.